These T cell receptor beta chains were read from a single sample in a study of regulatory T cells in long-lasting Graves disease. TCRdb recomputed calls from the multiplex PCR reads with MiXCR, one row per CDR3 protein. The profile covers approximately 690,000 distinct CDR3 sequences, with about 32% appearing a single time and roughly 40% taken by the ten largest. The sample consisted of peripheral blood mononuclear cells (PBMCs), taken when the disease was refractory, from a patient treated with antithyroid drugs. The receptors originated from a female donor with Graves disease. Both conserved end residues are part of each CDR3. A D gene is named only where the DNA matches it firmly. Size values are once, few and many counts, or a class for expanded clones, and some rows have none.

CATSSDRGGGNEKLFF | TGTGCCACCAGCAGTGACAGGGGCGGGGGTAATGAAAAACTGTTTTTT | TRBD1 | NA | TRBJ1-4 | TRBV15
CAISESGWASGSSVREQYF | TGTGCCATCAGTGAGTCGGGTTGGGCTAGCGGGAGTTCAGTTCGCGAGCAGTACTTC | TRBD2 | NA | TRBJ2-7 | TRBV10-3
CASSTGTGGASEKLFF | TGCGCCAGCAGCACCGGGACAGGGGGCGCGAGTGAAAAACTGTTTTTT | TRBD1 | NA | TRBJ1-4 | TRBV5-1
CATSRATGTGGTEAFF | TGTGCCACCAGCAGAGCAACCGGGACAGGGGGTACTGAAGCTTTCTTT | TRBD1 | NA | TRBJ1-1 | TRBV15
CSARPGGGLEQYF | TGCAGTGCCCGACCCGGCGGGGGTCTCGAGCAGTACTTC | TRBD2 | few | TRBJ2-7 | TRBV20-1
CTSSPSGRGFGELFF | TGTACCAGCAGTCCATCGGGCAGGGGGTTTGGGGAGCTGTTTTTT | TRBD1 | NA | TRBJ2-2 | TRBV12-3/TRBV12-4
CAISESLGGAYEQYF | TGTGCCATCAGTGAGTCGCTGGGGGGGGCTTACGAGCAGTACTTC | NA | NA | TRBJ2-7 | TRBV10-3
CASSLDGTGTSYEQYF | TGTGCCAGCAGCTTAGACGGGACAGGGACTTCCTACGAGCAGTACTTC | TRBD1 | NA | TRBJ2-7 | TRBV13
CASTSSGASYEQYF | TGTGCCAGCACCTCTAGCGGAGCTTCCTACGAGCAGTACTTC | TRBD2 | NA | TRBJ2-7 | TRBV7-2
CASSLIKGSSGSLAGELFF | TGCGCCAGCAGCTTGATCAAAGGCTCGAGCGGGAGTTTGGCCGGGGAGCTGTTTTTT | TRBD2 | few | TRBJ2-2 | TRBV5-1
CASSPVGEGSGANVLTF | TGTGCCAGCAGCCCCGTGGGGGAGGGGTCTGGGGCCAACGTCCTGACTTTC | TRBD2 | NA | TRBJ2-6 | TRBV3-1
CASSEIVSGQFATNEKLFF | TGTGCCAGCAGTGAAATTGTATCGGGACAGTTTGCAACTAATGAAAAACTGTTTTTT | TRBD1 | NA | TRBJ1-4 | TRBV6-1
CASSSQGGVGEQYF | TGCGCCAGCAGCTCCCAGGGGGGGGTCGGTGAGCAGTACTTC | NA | NA | TRBJ2-7 | TRBV5-1
CASSLGAGRSNEKLFF | TGTGCCAGCAGCTTAGGGGCTGGCAGGTCTAATGAAAAACTGTTTTTT | NA | few | TRBJ1-4 | TRBV7-2
CASSLAGRGHTEAFF | TGTGCCAGCAGCTTAGCGGGGCGGGGGCACACTGAAGCTTTCTTT | NA | few | TRBJ1-1 | TRBV11-2
CASSLSRTSYTGELFF | TGTGCCAGCAGCTTATCAAGGACTAGCTATACCGGGGAGCTGTTTTTT | TRBD2 | NA | TRBJ2-2 | TRBV7-2